The rows below give T cell receptor beta chains drawn from one sample of a study of T-cell memory formation after mild COVID-19. Via MiXCR, TCRdb re-called the 5' RACE reads, giving one row per CDR3 protein. Of around 140,000 distinct CDR3 sequences in the sample, 6% to 7% were seen once. The specimen was PBMCs or a T cell subset sorted from them (not recorded which). These receptors originate from an adult woman who had mild COVID-19 (a few samples of this study predate the infection). Cell type and time point are not known. Both conserved end residues are part of each CDR3. The D gene is left open where the match is weak. The listing skips clone size in some rows; elsewhere it reads once, few, many or a size class.

V: TRBV12-5; length: 15; size: many; J: TRBJ2-1; D: TRBD2; CDR3: CASAPTSGRVSEQFF; DNA: TGTGCTAGTGCTCCTACTAGCGGGAGGGTTAGTGAGCAGTTCTTC
V: TRBV7-9; length: 16; size: many; J: TRBJ2-4; D: TRBD2; CDR3: CASSLVLAATENIQYF; DNA: TGTGCCAGCAGCTTAGTACTAGCGGCCACAGAAAACATTCAGTACTTC
V: TRBV20-1; length: 15; size: few; J: TRBJ2-6; D: NA; CDR3: CSAMQDRTGANVLTF; DNA: TGCAGTGCTATGCAGGACCGCACTGGGGCCAACGTCCTGACTTTC
V: TRBV18; length: 18; size: NA; J: TRBJ2-6; D: NA; CDR3: CASSPHAGKPSGANVLTF; DNA: TGTGCCAGCTCACCACACGCAGGGAAGCCATCTGGGGCCAACGTCCTGACTTTC
V: TRBV20-1; length: 20; size: many; J: TRBJ1-5; D: TRBD1; CDR3: CSAREYGLDRIRYSNQPQHF; DNA: TGCAGTGCTAGAGAATATGGACTGGACAGGATCCGATATAGCAATCAGCCCCAGCATTTT
V: TRBV29-1; length: 14; size: few; J: TRBJ2-7; D: TRBD2; CDR3: CSVGLTSGSPQQYF; DNA: TGCAGCGTGGGACTGACTAGCGGGAGCCCTCAGCAGTACTTC
V: TRBV5-1; length: 14; size: NA; J: TRBJ1-3; D: TRBD1; CDR3: CASSTGQVGNTIYF; DNA: TGCGCCAGCAGCACCGGACAGGTTGGAAACACCATATATTTT
V: TRBV9; length: 14; size: many; J: TRBJ1-1; D: TRBD1; CDR3: CASSVGQANTEAFF; DNA: TGTGCCAGCAGCGTGGGACAGGCGAACACTGAAGCTTTCTTT
V: TRBV18; length: 13; size: many; J: TRBJ2-5; D: NA; CDR3: CASSGGSEETQYF; DNA: TGTGCCAGCTCAGGGGGCTCAGAAGAGACCCAGTACTTC
V: TRBV7-2; length: 13; size: NA; J: TRBJ2-1; D: NA; CDR3: CASSVLQGNEQFF; DNA: TGTGCCAGCAGCGTGCTACAGGGCAATGAGCAGTTCTTC
V: TRBV29-1; length: 13; size: many; J: TRBJ2-3; D: NA; CDR3: CSVREGSTDTQYF; DNA: TGCAGCGTGAGAGAGGGGAGCACAGATACGCAGTATTTT
V: TRBV6-5; length: 20; size: few; J: TRBJ2-1; D: TRBD2; CDR3: CASSYPAGTSGSGTYNEQFF; DNA: TGTGCCAGCAGTTACCCAGCCGGCACTAGCGGGAGTGGTACCTACAATGAGCAGTTCTTC
V: TRBV6-6; length: 17; size: NA; J: TRBJ2-6; D: NA; CDR3: CASSYSITVAGANVLTF; DNA: TGTGCCAGCAGTTACTCGATAACCGTGGCTGGGGCCAACGTCCTGACTTTC
V: TRBV12-3/TRBV12-4; length: 11; size: many; J: TRBJ1-1; D: NA; CDR3: CASSFGQSAFF; DNA: TGTGCCAGCAGTTTTGGGCAATCGGCTTTCTTT
V: TRBV2; length: 15; size: NA; J: TRBJ2-5; D: TRBD2; CDR3: CASSSLSGGRKTQYF; DNA: TGTGCCAGCAGTTCATTATCGGGGGGGCGGAAGACCCAGTACTTC
V: TRBV3-1; length: 15; size: NA; J: TRBJ2-1; D: TRBD2; CDR3: CASSSLAGARVEQFF; DNA: TGTGCCAGCAGCTCTCTAGCGGGGGCGCGAGTGGAGCAGTTCTTC
V: TRBV3-1; length: 15; size: few; J: TRBJ2-7; D: NA; CDR3: CASSQETRAPYEQYF; DNA: TGTGCCAGCAGCCAAGAGACCAGGGCCCCCTACGAGCAGTACTTC
V: TRBV27; length: 15; size: NA; J: TRBJ2-3; D: NA; CDR3: CASSLPGVGTDTQYF; DNA: TGTGCCAGCAGTTTACCGGGAGTAGGGACAGATACGCAGTATTTT
V: TRBV5-1; length: 17; size: many; J: TRBJ1-2; D: TRBD1; CDR3: CASSSSPTAGQEGGYTF; DNA: TGCGCCAGCAGCTCCTCCCCGACCGCGGGACAGGAGGGTGGCTACACCTTC
V: TRBV10-3; length: 14; size: NA; J: TRBJ2-1; D: NA; CDR3: CAISENSGYNEQFF; DNA: TGTGCCATCAGTGAAAATTCGGGATACAATGAGCAGTTCTTC
V: TRBV12-3/TRBV12-4; length: 15; size: NA; J: TRBJ1-1; D: NA; CDR3: CASSPRTAQNTEAFF; DNA: TGTGCCAGCAGTCCTCGGACCGCTCAGAACACTGAAGCTTTCTTT
V: TRBV3-1; length: 15; size: NA; J: TRBJ1-4; D: NA; CDR3: CASSQDGQHNEKLFF; DNA: TGTGCCAGCAGCCAAGATGGGCAGCATAATGAAAAACTGTTTTTT
V: TRBV7-8; length: 14; size: NA; J: TRBJ2-3; D: NA; CDR3: CASSGEGLADTQYF; DNA: TGTGCCAGCAGCGGTGAGGGCCTCGCAGATACGCAGTATTTT
V: TRBV5-8; length: 17; size: few; J: TRBJ1-2; D: TRBD1; CDR3: CASSRLRTGSANYGYTF; DNA: TGTGCCAGCAGCAGGCTACGGACAGGGTCGGCTAACTATGGCTACACCTTC
V: TRBV4-2; length: 17; size: few; J: TRBJ1-3; D: NA; CDR3: CASSQDVLQSSGNTIYF; DNA: TGTGCCAGCAGCCAAGATGTCCTACAAAGCTCTGGAAACACCATATATTTT
V: TRBV20-1; length: 12; size: NA; J: TRBJ1-1; D: NA; CDR3: CSANSKNTEAFF; DNA: TGCAGTGCTAACAGTAAGAACACTGAAGCTTTCTTT
V: TRBV7-9; length: 15; size: many; J: TRBJ2-7; D: TRBD1; CDR3: CASSLVGGRVYEQYF; DNA: TGTGCCAGCAGCTTAGTAGGGGGCAGGGTCTACGAGCAGTACTTC
V: TRBV7-9; length: 16; size: NA; J: TRBJ1-1; D: NA; CDR3: CASSLASVGSQASAFF; DNA: TGTGCCAGCAGCTTAGCCTCCGTGGGTTCACAAGCTTCTGCTTTCTTT
V: TRBV4-1; length: 15; size: many; J: TRBJ2-7; D: TRBD1; CDR3: CASSQTGTASYEQYF; DNA: TGCGCCAGCAGCCAGACCGGGACAGCCTCCTACGAGCAGTACTTC
V: TRBV27; length: 15; size: few; J: TRBJ1-2; D: NA; CDR3: CASSLGQKGGWGYTF; DNA: TGTGCCAGCAGTTTGGGCCAGAAAGGGGGTTGGGGCTACACCTTC
V: TRBV12-3/TRBV12-4; length: 15; size: NA; J: TRBJ2-2; D: NA; CDR3: CASRTSTGFTGELFF; DNA: TGTGCCAGCAGAACTTCGACAGGCTTCACCGGGGAGCTGTTTTTT
V: TRBV27; length: 12; size: many; J: TRBJ1-6; D: NA; CDR3: CASTSGDSPLHF; DNA: TGTGCCAGCACAAGTGGGGATTCACCCCTCCACTTT
V: TRBV20-1; length: 13; size: many; J: TRBJ2-3; D: TRBD1; CDR3: CSAGTGGTDTQYF; DNA: TGCAGTGCCGGGACAGGGGGCACAGATACGCAGTATTTT
V: TRBV7-2; length: 14; size: few; J: TRBJ1-3; D: NA; CDR3: CASSLNRWLDTIYF; DNA: TGTGCCAGCAGCTTGAACAGGTGGTTGGACACCATATATTTT
V: TRBV7-3; length: 15; size: NA; J: TRBJ2-1; D: TRBD2; CDR3: CASSLTGLGYNEQFF; DNA: TGTGCCAGCAGCTTAACGGGACTAGGGTACAATGAGCAGTTCTTC
V: TRBV20-1; length: 14; size: NA; J: TRBJ2-1; D: NA; CDR3: CSARSTYLYDEQFF; DNA: TGCAGTGCCAGGAGCACCTACCTCTACGATGAGCAGTTCTTC
V: TRBV5-4; length: 14; size: NA; J: TRBJ2-5; D: NA; CDR3: CASSRSAGLGTQYF; DNA: TGTGCCAGCAGCCGCAGCGCGGGTTTGGGGACCCAGTACTTC
V: TRBV7-9; length: 15; size: NA; J: TRBJ1-2; D: TRBD1; CDR3: CASSPNRGQDYGYTF; DNA: TGTGCCAGCAGCCCTAACAGGGGGCAAGACTATGGCTACACCTTC
V: TRBV29-1; length: 12; size: few; J: TRBJ2-1; D: NA; CDR3: CSVAPRGREQFF; DNA: TGCAGCGTTGCCCCCAGGGGACGGGAGCAGTTCTTC
V: TRBV7-8; length: 14; size: many; J: TRBJ2-5; D: TRBD2; CDR3: CASSPRGGRETQYF; DNA: TGTGCCAGCAGCCCTCGCGGGGGACGAGAGACCCAGTACTTC
V: TRBV12-3/TRBV12-4; length: 14; size: NA; J: TRBJ2-1; D: NA; CDR3: CASNGGLNFNEQFF; DNA: TGTGCCAGCAATGGGGGACTGAATTTCAATGAGCAGTTCTTC
V: TRBV7-9; length: 15; size: NA; J: TRBJ2-3; D: NA; CDR3: CASSPEGQKTDTQYF; DNA: TGTGCCAGCAGCCCGGAGGGACAGAAGACAGATACGCAGTATTTT
V: TRBV24-1; length: 17; size: few; J: TRBJ2-2; D: TRBD2; CDR3: CATSVGLAGANTGELFF; DNA: TGTGCCACCAGTGTGGGACTAGCGGGGGCGAACACCGGGGAGCTGTTTTTT
V: TRBV5-1; length: 13; size: few; J: TRBJ1-1; D: NA; CDR3: CASSSMTGTEAFF; DNA: TGCGCCAGCAGCTCAATGACGGGGACTGAAGCTTTCTTT
V: TRBV18; length: 14; size: NA; J: TRBJ2-3; D: NA; CDR3: CASSPGTPAGSQYF; DNA: TGTGCCAGCTCACCAGGGACCCCCGCCGGATCGCAGTATTTT